A selection of T cell receptor beta chains follows, all from one sample in a study of cytotoxic CD8 clonotypes in ibrutinib-treated CLL. Profiled with immunoSEQ multiplex PCR; TCRdb holds only in-frame clones, not every one. The sample holds nearly 15,000 clones, 55% to 70% seen once. Sequenced material: PBMCs, taken before ibrutinib treatment. Receptors were obtained from a human donor with chronic lymphocytic leukemia. Each CDR3 is given with its conserved first and last residue. Each record gives: V gene, CDR3 length, J gene, CDR3 protein.

TRBV5-1	13	TRBJ2-7	CASSPGRNYEQYF
TRBV7-8	15	TRBJ2-1	CASRTAGGWYNEQFF
TRBV4-2	17	TRBJ2-2	CASSQDTGGANTGELFF
TRBV11-3	15	TRBJ2-7	CASSLCPRGSYEQYF
TRBV27	14	TRBJ2-1	CASKLRGQGYEQFF
TRBV6-5	10	TRBJ1-4	CASSARQLFF
TRBV18	15	TRBJ1-5	CASSPGTGLVQPQHF
TRBV25-1	15	TRBJ2-5	CASSGRPLVSETQYF
TRBV7-9	13	TRBJ2-7	CATTSGGSYEQYF
TRBV7-2	13	TRBJ1-4	CAGGGGPNEKLFF
TRBV28	12	TRBJ1-3	CASSLTGNTIYF
TRBV27	14	TRBJ2-3	CASSRRSITDTQYF
TRBV7-9	14	TRBJ1-1	CASRDWREDTEAFF
TRBV21-1	16	TRBJ2-5	CASSRKEAGWPETQYF
TRBV25-1	11	TRBJ1-2	CASSTGLSYTF
TRBV7-2	14	TRBJ2-2	CASSLGRNTGELFF
TRBV6-1	11	TRBJ1-2	CASTTWTGYTF
TRBV28	17	TRBJ1-5	CASTYPSSGSRNQPQHF
TRBV7-8	14	TRBJ2-5	CASSRRWVQETQYF
TRBV9	15	TRBJ2-3	CASSVESGRTDTQYF
TRBV5-1	16	TRBJ2-7	CASSLDWVPTLSEQYF
TRBV28	12	TRBJ1-5	CASSSARKAQHF
TRBV5-1	14	TRBJ2-3	CASSSGTSSDTQYF
TRBV5-6	15	TRBJ2-7	CASSTWVTRESEQYF
TRBV5-1	16	TRBJ2-5	CASSLVVAFDQETQYF
TRBV7-9	12	TRBJ2-5	CASSLVQETQYF
TRBV4-1	16	TRBJ2-5	CASSQDGTGGRETQYF
TRBV5-1	20	TRBJ2-1	CASSLAGTSGYVWSYNEQFF
TRBV5-1	14	TRBJ2-7	CASSIRDSRYEQYF
TRBV5-6	11	TRBJ1-2	CASSGRFGYTF
TRBV10-3	15	TRBJ1-1	CAISAWGQGGSEAFF
TRBV5-1	15	TRBJ1-1	CASSSPDRGNTEAFF
TRBV12-5	14	TRBJ2-2	CASAPGVPTGELFF
TRBV7-9	15	TRBJ2-1	CASSLTGALLSRQFF
TRBV28	15	TRBJ1-4	CASSLGGITNEKLFF
TRBV11-2	14	TRBJ2-7	CASSLRKGSYEQYF
TRBV4-1	13	TRBJ1-5	CASSLERGQPQHF
TRBV23-1	21	TRBJ1-3	CASSQLIEGAGRGNSGNTIYF
TRBV28	12	TRBJ1-4	CASSTTNEKLFF
TRBV7-8	15	TRBJ1-2	CASSLVRGPNYGYTF
TRBV4-3	16	TRBJ2-3	CASSQDLGVNTDTQYF